Listed below are T cell receptor beta chains from one sample, sequenced in a study of blood T cell repertoires in COVID-19. Generated by immunoSEQ multiplex PCR, the TCRdb table keeps only in-frame clones and is missing some. The data hold a few hundred thousand clones, with about 85% observed a single time. Material: peripheral blood. The receptors shown here come from a human donor with COVID-19, enrolled during active disease. The donor label of this sample is uncertain. The CDR3 runs from the conserved cysteine through the conserved F or W. Each record gives: V gene, clone size, J gene, D gene, CDR3 protein, CDR3 DNA. A D gene is named only where the DNA matches it firmly. The size entry is marked missing in some rows and otherwise reads once, few, many or a size class.

>TRBV9|.|TRBJ2-1|.
CASSVASMSSYNEQFF
TGTGCCAGCAGCGTAGCGTCGATGAGCTCCTACAATGAGCAGTTCTTC
>TRBV29-1|.|TRBJ2-7|TRBD2
CSVSGLAGAYEQYF
TGCAGCGTTTCGGGACTAGCGGGAGCCTACGAGCAGTACTTC
>TRBV9|.|TRBJ1-3|TRBD1
CASSILGQYSGNTIYF
TGTGCCAGCAGCATATTGGGACAGTACTCTGGAAACACCATATATTTT
>TRBV30|.|TRBJ1-6|.
CAWKEWQGSSSYNSPLHF
TGTGCCTGGAAAGAGTGGCAGGGGTCTAGCTCCTATAATTCACCCCTCCACTTT
>TRBV11-1|.|TRBJ1-2|TRBD1
CASSYGQGQADGYTF
TGTGCCAGCAGCTACGGTCAGGGACAGGCCGATGGCTACACCTTC
>TRBV12-3/TRBV12-4|.|TRBJ2-1|.
CASSLAHGNEQFF
TGTGCCAGCAGCCTAGCGCATGGGAATGAGCAGTTCTTC
>TRBV27|.|TRBJ2-1|TRBD2
CASRPLAGINNEQFF
TGTGCCAGCAGACCGCTAGCGGGCATTAACAATGAGCAGTTCTTC
>TRBV10-2|few|TRBJ1-1|.
CASSSQGVTEAFF
TGCGCCAGCAGTTCCCAGGGTGTCACTGAAGCTTTCTTT
>TRBV6-2/TRBV6-3|once|TRBJ1-5|TRBD1
CASSYYGQGSNQPQHF
TGTGCCAGCAGTTACTACGGACAGGGAAGCAATCAGCCCCAGCATTTT
>TRBV5-4|.|TRBJ1-3|.
CASSTGTPSGNTIYF
TGTGCCAGCAGCACGGGGACTCCCTCTGGAAACACCATATATTTT
>TRBV27|few|TRBJ1-5|.
CASSLLGGNQPQHF
TGTGCCAGCAGTTTATTGGGCGGGAATCAGCCCCAGCATTTT
>TRBV7-2|.|TRBJ1-2|.
CASSLGGGPANYGYTF
TGTGCCAGCAGCTTAGGGGGGGGCCCCGCTAACTATGGCTACACCTTC
>TRBV7-3|.|TRBJ1-1|.
CASSLSRGTEAFF
TGTGCCAGCAGCTTAAGTCGGGGCACTGAAGCTTTCTTT
>TRBV27|.|TRBJ1-4|.
CASSLWGGTTNEKLFF
TGTGCCAGCAGTTTATGGGGAGGAACCACTAATGAAAAACTGTTTTTT
>TRBV11-2|.|TRBJ2-7|TRBD2
CASRLAASYEQYF
TGTGCCAGCAGGCTAGCGGCTTCCTACGAGCAGTACTTC
>TRBV3-1/TRBV3-2|.|TRBJ2-7|TRBD1
CASSLGWGGTGVHEQYF
TGTGCCAGCAGCCTTGGTTGGGGGGGGACAGGGGTTCACGAGCAGTACTTC
>TRBV5-6|.|TRBJ2-2|TRBD1
CASSLGHTGTGLGELFF
TGTGCCAGCAGCTTGGGGCACACCGGGACAGGTTTAGGGGAGCTGTTTTTT
>TRBV5-1|.|TRBJ2-1|TRBD2
CASSSGTSGRSPEQFF
TGCGCCAGCAGCTCCGGGACTAGCGGGAGGAGCCCTGAGCAGTTCTTC
>TRBV4-2|.|TRBJ1-4|.
CASSLQTPISGTNEKLFF
TGTGCCAGCAGCCTTCAAACCCCAATATCAGGAACTAATGAAAAACTGTTTTTT
>TRBV6-5|.|TRBJ1-1|TRBD1
CASSFKGQGRPEAFF
TGTGCCAGCAGTTTCAAGGGACAGGGGAGACCCGAAGCTTTCTTT
>TRBV5-1|once|TRBJ1-1|.
CASSAGTLNTEAFF
TGCGCCAGCAGCGCCGGGACTTTGAACACTGAAGCTTTCTTT
>TRBV19|.|TRBJ1-1|.
CASNPGGGLNTEAFF
TGTGCCAGTAACCCCGGGGGGGGCCTGAACACTGAAGCTTTCTTT
>TRBV15|.|TRBJ1-2|.
CATSETVNLNYGYTF
TGTGCCACCAGCGAGACAGTCAACCTTAACTATGGCTACACCTTC
>TRBV10-3|.|TRBJ1-4|.
CATSAQGGNEKLFF
TGTGCCACCTCGGCCCAGGGAGGGAATGAAAAACTGTTTTTT
>TRBV7-8|.|TRBJ1-4|.
CASSLNGAGEKLFF
TGTGCCAGCAGCTTAAACGGGGCGGGGGAAAAACTGTTTTTT
>TRBV18|.|TRBJ1-2|.
CASSPGANYGYTF
TGTGCCAGCTCACCAGGAGCTAACTATGGCTACACCTTC
>TRBV25-1|.|TRBJ1-2|.
CASSDLGGYGYTF
TGTGCCAGCAGCGACTTGGGGGGCTATGGCTACACCTTC
>TRBV7-3|.|TRBJ2-1|TRBD1
CASSPTGGGYNEQFF
TGTGCCAGCAGCCCTACAGGGGGCGGGTACAATGAGCAGTTCTTC
>TRBV10-2|once|TRBJ1-5|.
CASSESGGRGDQPQHF
TGCGCCAGCAGTGAGTCGGGCGGCAGGGGCGATCAGCCCCAGCATTTT
>TRBV4-1|.|TRBJ1-1|.
CASSQMTADTEAFF
TGCGCCAGCAGCCAAATGACAGCCGACACTGAAGCTTTCTTT
>TRBV10-2|.|TRBJ2-1|TRBD2
CASSDSGEYNEQFF
TGCGCCAGCAGTGATAGCGGGGAGTACAATGAGCAGTTCTTC
>TRBV19|few|TRBJ2-7|.
CASSPTGSGDYEQYF
TGTGCCAGTAGTCCCACCGGTAGCGGAGACTACGAGCAGTACTTC
>TRBV12-3/TRBV12-4|.|TRBJ1-1|.
CASSLTGGVVAFF
TGTGCCAGCAGTTTGACAGGAGGAGTAGTAGCTTTCTTT
>TRBV7-2|.|TRBJ1-1|.
CASSLAGGENTEAFF
TGTGCCAGCAGCTTAGCCGGGGGTGAGAACACTGAAGCTTTCTTT
>TRBV10-2|.|TRBJ1-5|.
CASMQGNQPQHF
TGCGCCAGCATGCAGGGCAATCAGCCCCAGCATTTT
>TRBV30|.|TRBJ2-1|TRBD2
CAWFGRIGEQFF
TGTGCCTGGTTCGGGAGGATAGGGGAGCAGTTCTTC
>TRBV6-5|.|TRBJ1-1|.
CASSGPSNTEAFF
TGTGCCAGCTCCGGTCCTTCGAACACTGAAGCTTTCTTT
>TRBV18|once|TRBJ2-3|TRBD1
CASSQDRVADTQYF
TGTGCCAGCTCACAGGACAGGGTGGCAGATACGCAGTATTTT
>TRBV30|.|TRBJ2-1|.
CAWSSDIPYNEQFF
TGTGCCTGGTCCTCGGACATACCTTACAATGAGCAGTTCTTC
>TRBV5-4|.|TRBJ1-2|.
CASSPMTVNYGYTF
TGTGCCAGCAGCCCCATGACAGTGAACTATGGCTACACCTTC